The rows below give T cell receptor beta chains drawn from one sample of a study of T cell changes during pregnancy in multiple sclerosis. The assay was immunoSEQ multiplex PCR, and TCRdb's table has in-frame clones only and misses some. The table lists over 60,000 clones, 75% to 95% of them singletons. This specimen was peripheral blood, taken in the third trimester of pregnancy. All receptors derive from a female donor in good health, enrolled as a control in a pregnancy study. CDR3s include the opening cysteine and the closing phenylalanine or tryptophan. Each record gives: J gene, V gene, clone size, D gene, CDR3 DNA, CDR3 protein. The D gene is left open where the match is weak. A row's size may be missing; if present it is once, few, many or a size class.

TRBJ2-7,TRBV7-9,NA,TRBD2,TGTGCCAGCAGCTTAGTAGCGGGTACCTACGAGCAGTACTTC,CASSLVAGTYEQYF
TRBJ2-1,TRBV2,NA,NA,TGTGCCAGCAGCCGAGGACAGCAGTTGATGGGGCAGTTCTTC,CASSRGQQLMGQFF
TRBJ2-5,TRBV15,NA,TRBD1,TGTGCCACCAGCACTCGCCGGGACAGCAAGTACCAAGAGACCCAGTACTTC,CATSTRRDSKYQETQYF
TRBJ2-5,TRBV5-4,NA,NA,TGTGCCAGCAGCCCCGAGCCGTCGGAGACCCAGTACTTC,CASSPEPSETQYF
TRBJ2-1,TRBV9,once,TRBD2,TGTGCCAGCAGCCACTCTACTAGCGGGAGGGGGGATGAGCAGTTCTTC,CASSHSTSGRGDEQFF
TRBJ2-7,TRBV4-2,NA,TRBD1,TGTGCCAGCAGCCCTACAGGACAGGCCTACGAGCAGTACTTC,CASSPTGQAYEQYF
TRBJ2-3,TRBV5-1,NA,TRBD1,TGCGCCAGCAGCCTGGCACAGGGGGCAGATACGCAGTATTTT,CASSLAQGADTQYF
TRBJ1-5,TRBV5-1,NA,NA,TGCGCCAGCAGCGAACTGGGAGGGAAGCCCCAGCATTTT,CASSELGGKPQHF
TRBJ2-1,TRBV27,NA,TRBD1,TGTGCCAGCAGTTTTGTACCCGGGACAGGAGAATACAATGAGCAGTTCTTC,CASSFVPGTGEYNEQFF
TRBJ2-3,TRBV15,NA,NA,TGTGCCACGGCAGGGGCCAGTCGGGGCTATACGCAGTATTTT,CATAGASRGYTQYF